What follows are 9 T cell receptor beta chains derived from one specimen sequenced in a study of OX40 agonist ivuxolimab in advanced cancers. Assay used: immunoSEQ multiplex PCR; TCRdb lists only in-frame clones, some missing. The sample lists tens of thousands of clones; more than 85% were seen once. This specimen consisted of CD4+ or CD8+ T cells sorted from blood, obtained in a trial of the OX40 agonist ivuxolimab. These receptors were taken from an adult with an advanced solid tumor such as melanoma, head and neck, liver or kidney cancer.

For the CDR3, the DNA is TGTGCCAGCAGTTTTTGGGGGCTTGGCGGGAACCGGGGCACAGATACGCAGTATTTT. The encoded protein is CASSFWGLGGNRGTDTQYF. This rearrangement joins TRBV28 to TRBJ2-3, with D perhaps assigned TRBD1 or TRBD2 (6 bases each). The germline gives CDR1 MDHEN, CDR2 SYDVKM. The V end was cut by 3 bases, the J end by 1 base, with 23 bases between. CDR3 length: 19 amino acids.

The chain combines TRBV11-2 with TRBJ1-2; D is unresolved. CDR3 length equals 13 residues. Germline V gene lookup returns CDR1 SGHAT and CDR2 FQNNGV. V lost 3 bases and J lost 2, with 7 bases in between. This CDR3 is CASSLITNYGYTF. The CDR3 coding sequence is TGTGCCAGCAGCTTGATAACAAACTATGGCTACACCTTC.

This clone was recorded a few times. The chain uses TRBV5-1 and TRBJ2-2; D not resolved. This CDR3 spans 15 amino acids. The V end was cut by 6 bases, the J end by 0 bases, with 12 bases between. CDR1 is SGHRS and CDR2 is YFSETQ in the germline V gene. CDR3 sequence reads: CASTSGYANTGELFF. CDR3 nucleotide sequence: TGCGCCAGCACCTCCGGGTACGCGAACACCGGGGAGCTGTTTTTT.

V usage is TRBV30 and J usage is TRBJ2-7, with 9 bases fitting TRBD1. With V trimmed by 3 bases and J by 2 bases, 5 bases remained unmatched. CDR3 length: 14 residues. Germline assignment: CDR1 GTSNPN and CDR2 SVGIG (reference sequence). The CDR3 DNA sequence: TGTGCCTGGAGAGGTGGACAGGGGCCCTACGAGCAGTACTTC. Its protein product is CAWRGGQGPYEQYF. Full variable domain (remainder filled in from reference TRBV30 and TRBJ2-7): SQTIHQWPATLVQPVGSPLSLECTVEGTSNPNLYWYRQAAGRGLQLLFYSVGIGQISSEVPQNLSASRPQDRQFILSSKKLLLSDSGFYLCAWRGGQGPYEQYFGPGTRLTVT.

This clone appeared once. The identical CDR3 is also encoded by other nucleotide sequences in the sample. V usage is TRBV2 and J usage is TRBJ2-1, with TRBD2 identical over 12 bases. The CDR3 totals 15 residues. The trim removed 6 bases at V and 5 bases at J, leaving 5 bases unmatched. Germline V gives CDR1 SNHLY, CDR2 FYNNEI. Written as DNA, the CDR3 is TGTGCCAGCAGGCGACTAGCGGGAGTCGACAATGAGCAGTTCTTC. Amino acids: CASRRLAGVDNEQFF.

V and J are TRBV19 and TRBJ2-1; 7 positions agree with TRBD2. Trimming took 10 bases from V and 0 from J; bases not matched to a gene: 6. In germline, CDR1 is LNHDA, CDR2 SQIVND (reference sequence). The CDR3 runs 14 residues. This CDR3 reads CATAGEPSYNEQFF. CDR3 DNA sequence: TGTGCCACCGCGGGAGAACCCTCCTACAATGAGCAGTTCTTC.

V gene TRBV6-1 combines with J gene TRBJ1-4, with D hard to call. This CDR3 comprises 14 residues. V shed 6 bases and J shed 0 bases, with 8 bases lying between them. Germline lookup yields CDR1 MNHNS and CDR2 SASEGT. CDR3 sequence reads: CASRRPATNEKLFF. CDR3 nucleotides: TGTGCCAGCAGGAGGCCCGCAACTAATGAAAAACTGTTTTTT.

The V call is TRBV28, the J call TRBJ2-3; the D gene is possibly TRBD2 (6 bases). In germline, CDR1 is MDHEN, CDR2 SYDVKM. The V gene lost 7 bases and the J gene lost 8 bases, with 19 bases spanning the gap. This CDR3 contains 14 residues. The CDR3 sequence: CASKLGGLSATQYF. In DNA form, the CDR3 reads TGTGCCAGCAAGTTGGGGGGACTCAGCGCTACGCAGTATTTT. Supplemented by reference TRBV28 and TRBJ2-3, the full variable domain reads DVKVTQSSRYLVKRTGEKVFLECVQDMDHENMFWYRQDPGLGLRLIYFSYDVKMKEKGDIPEGYSVSREKKERFSLILESASTNQTSMYLCASKLGGLSATQYFGPGTRLTVL.

V is TRBV29-1 and J is TRBJ2-1, with TRBD2 as a possible D gene (5 bases). This CDR3 is 8 amino acids long. Germline CDR1 reads SQVTM; CDR2 reads ANQGSEA. The V gene lost 7 bases and the J gene lost 13 bases, with 8 bases spanning the gap. The CDR3 loop reads CSAEGQFF. CDR3 bases: TGCAGCGCCGAGGGACAGTTCTTC.